This record looks at one TCR beta chain sequence and its context. The CDR3 covers 14 residues. Trimming removed 3 bases at V and 6 bases at J, with 15 bases between. CDR1 is LGHNA and CDR2 is YSLEER in the germline V gene. This record belongs to a study of technical replicates of blood from four donors. Profiling relied on immunoSEQ multiplex PCR, and the TCRdb table lists in-frame clones only, not all of them. The repertoire consists of about 82,000 clones, with 96% occurring once and the leading ten covering 0.37%. The material sequenced was T cells isolated from PBMCs. The clonotype was recovered from a human donor in good health. The rearrangement uses TRBV4-3 and TRBJ2-7; D is perhaps TRBD1 (6 bases). The CDR3 nucleotides are TGCGCCAGCAGCCATTTAACCTCAGGGGCCGAGCAGTACTTC. It translates to CASSHLTSGAEQYF.